The rows below give T cell receptor beta chains drawn from one sample of a study of T cells after yellow fever vaccination. One entry per CDR3 protein results from TCRdb running MiXCR on the 5' RACE reads. Of under 200,000 distinct CDR3 sequences detected, approximately 11% appear once; the ten largest clones hold 36%. The input for sequencing was CD8+ T cells sorted from PBMCs, taken 15 days after the yellow fever booster vaccination. These receptors all come from a man younger than 35 who received the YFV17D yellow fever vaccine. Both conserved end residues are part of each CDR3. A D gene is named only where the DNA matches it firmly. Only part of the rows carry a size: once, few, many, or a class if the clone is expanded.

v_call	d_call	clone_size	j_call	cdr3_length	cdr3_aa	cdr3_nt
TRBV2	.	.	TRBJ1-1	15	CASTLQEFMNTEAFF	TGTGCCAGCACCTTACAGGAGTTCATGAACACTGAAGCTTTCTTT
TRBV7-9	TRBD1	.	TRBJ2-7	15	CASRPGTGGLYEQYF	TGTGCCAGCAGACCCGGGACAGGGGGTTTATACGAGCAGTACTTC
TRBV15	.	.	TRBJ2-5	13	CATRPLPQETQYF	TGTGCCACCCGACCCCTGCCGCAAGAGACCCAGTACTTC
TRBV4-1	TRBD1	few	TRBJ1-1	17	CASSQGQGASANTEAFF	TGCGCCAGCAGCCAGGGACAGGGGGCCTCGGCGAACACTGAAGCTTTCTTT
TRBV7-3	.	.	TRBJ2-3	15	CASSLSGGTSDTQYF	TGTGCCAGCAGCTTAAGCGGCGGGACAAGTGATACGCAGTATTTT
TRBV29-1	.	.	TRBJ2-3	12	CSARVSTDTQYF	TGCAGCGCACGGGTATCCACAGATACGCAGTATTTT
TRBV5-1	TRBD1	.	TRBJ2-1	14	CASSLQGVRDEQFF	TGCGCCAGCAGCTTACAGGGGGTTCGGGATGAGCAGTTCTTC
TRBV5-6	.	.	TRBJ1-1	14	CASSYGEAYTEAFF	TGTGCCAGCAGCTACGGAGAGGCCTACACTGAAGCTTTCTTT
TRBV11-2	.	few	TRBJ2-1	15	CASSSLGGAQDEQFF	TGTGCCAGCAGCTCGCTGGGGGGGGCGCAGGATGAGCAGTTCTTC
TRBV12-3/TRBV12-4	.	.	TRBJ2-2	13	CASSFMNTGELFF	TGTGCCAGCAGTTTCATGAACACCGGGGAGCTGTTTTTT
TRBV6-2/TRBV6-3	TRBD1	few	TRBJ2-3	15	CASSGQGFKTDTQYF	TGTGCCAGCAGCGGACAGGGGTTTAAGACAGATACGCAGTATTTT
TRBV19	TRBD1	.	TRBJ1-1	17	CASSVSRDRGQRTEAFF	TGTGCCAGTAGTGTGTCCCGGGACAGGGGGCAAAGGACTGAAGCTTTCTTT
TRBV20-1	.	once	TRBJ1-6	16	CSARREAKAYNSPLHF	TGCAGTGCCCGCCGGGAGGCCAAGGCCTATAATTCACCCCTCCACTTT
TRBV28	.	few	TRBJ1-6	14	CASSLFRGNSPLHF	TGTGCCAGCAGTTTATTCAGGGGCAATTCACCCCTCCACTTT
TRBV5-6	.	many	TRBJ2-3	15	CASSIWTSSTDTQYF	TGTGCCAGCAGCATCTGGACTTCTAGCACAGATACGCAGTATTTT
TRBV6-1	.	many	TRBJ2-7	15	CASSERGGRGYEQYF	TGTGCCAGCAGTGAAAGGGGGGGCCGGGGATACGAGCAGTACTTC
TRBV7-9	.	few	TRBJ1-5	12	CASSAPRQPQHF	TGTGCCAGCAGCGCCCCGAGACAGCCCCAGCATTTT
TRBV6-5	.	few	TRBJ2-1	14	CASSYTAGDNEQFF	TGTGCCAGCAGTTACACGGCAGGGGACAATGAGCAGTTCTTC
TRBV7-2	.	.	TRBJ2-3	13	CARRDPSTDTQYF	TGTGCCAGACGGGATCCTAGCACAGATACGCAGTATTTT
TRBV4-2	.	few	TRBJ2-5	14	CASSQSRTEETQYF	TGTGCCAGCAGCCAATCCAGGACCGAAGAGACCCAGTACTTC
TRBV15	TRBD1	few	TRBJ1-1	14	CATSRDRGGTEAFF	TGTGCCACCAGCAGAGACAGGGGGGGAACTGAAGCTTTCTTT
TRBV21-1	.	many	TRBJ2-2	14	CASSNSTATGELFF	TGTGCCAGCAGCAACTCGACAGCTACCGGGGAGCTGTTTTTT
TRBV9	.	.	TRBJ1-2	18	CASSVDERETAPNYGYTF	TGTGCCAGCAGCGTAGACGAGAGGGAGACAGCACCTAACTATGGCTACACCTTC
TRBV12-3/TRBV12-4	.	.	TRBJ1-1	13	CASRRGKNTEAFF	TGTGCCAGCAGGCGGGGGAAGAACACTGAAGCTTTCTTT
TRBV7-9	.	many	TRBJ2-2	13	CATRGPNTGELFF	TGTGCCACCCGGGGACCTAACACCGGGGAGCTGTTTTTT
TRBV20-1	.	many	TRBJ1-1	11	CSAGGTTEAFF	TGCAGTGCTGGCGGGACAACTGAAGCTTTCTTT
TRBV5-1	TRBD1	few	TRBJ2-7	14	CASSSSQGESEQYF	TGCGCCAGCAGCTCGTCCCAGGGGGAATCCGAGCAGTACTTC
TRBV12-5	.	.	TRBJ1-4	16	CASGFLDRGAREKLFF	TGTGCTAGTGGTTTCTTGGATAGGGGCGCGAGGGAAAAACTGTTTTTT
TRBV4-1	TRBD1	.	TRBJ2-7	15	CASSQSDRGLYEQYF	TGCGCCAGCAGCCAATCGGACAGGGGGCTCTACGAGCAGTACTTC
TRBV12-3/TRBV12-4	.	.	TRBJ2-2	17	CASSLVSVYTDTGELFF	TGTGCCAGCAGTTTGGTGTCGGTGTACACGGACACCGGGGAGCTGTTTTTT
TRBV4-1	.	few	TRBJ2-7	16	CASSQVATGTNYEQYF	TGCGCCAGCAGCCAAGTTGCGACAGGAACAAACTACGAGCAGTACTTC
TRBV5-1	TRBD1	.	TRBJ1-6	16	CASSLGPGQGFSPLHF	TGCGCCAGCAGCTTGGGTCCGGGACAGGGGTTTTCACCCCTCCACTTT
TRBV11-2	.	few	TRBJ2-3	17	CASSTIQGMIDTDTQYF	TGTGCCAGCAGCACGATCCAGGGGATGATCGACACAGATACGCAGTATTTT
TRBV6-2/TRBV6-3	TRBD2	.	TRBJ2-1	15	CASSSTNVPGGKQFF	TGTGCCAGCAGTTCCACGAATGTTCCGGGGGGTAAGCAGTTCTTC
TRBV5-1	.	many	TRBJ2-3	14	CASGGLGSTDTQYF	TGCGCCAGCGGAGGACTTGGTAGCACAGATACGCAGTATTTT
TRBV10-3	.	.	TRBJ2-2	16	CAIRSTGSGNTGELFF	TGTGCCATCCGGTCTACAGGGTCGGGGAACACCGGGGAGCTGTTTTTT
TRBV7-9	.	many	TRBJ2-7	15	CASSSDGLLSYEQYF	TGTGCCAGCAGCTCCGACGGCCTTCTCTCCTACGAGCAGTACTTC
TRBV11-2	TRBD2	many	TRBJ2-5	17	CASSSDGLAGGRETQYF	TGTGCCAGCAGCTCCGATGGACTAGCGGGGGGTCGAGAGACCCAGTACTTC
TRBV9	.	.	TRBJ1-2	15	CASSAPGPTGYGYTF	TGTGCCAGCAGCGCGCCGGGGCCCACCGGCTATGGCTACACCTTC
TRBV4-1	.	.	TRBJ2-3	16	CASSQPGHDSTDTQYF	TGCGCCAGCAGCCAACCGGGACACGATAGCACAGATACGCAGTATTTT
TRBV20-1	TRBD2	.	TRBJ2-5	16	CSATGTSGGDPVAQYF	TGCAGTGCTACCGGGACTAGCGGGGGGGACCCTGTGGCCCAGTACTTC
TRBV27	.	few	TRBJ2-7	13	CASSHQGGYEQYF	TGTGCCAGCAGTCACCAGGGGGGCTACGAGCAGTACTTC
TRBV5-6	.	.	TRBJ2-5	17	CASSLARVNHGWETQYF	TGTGCCAGCAGCTTGGCTCGGGTGAACCATGGGTGGGAGACCCAGTACTTC
TRBV6-2/TRBV6-3	TRBD1	.	TRBJ1-5	16	CASTSPQDRTNQPQHF	TGTGCCAGCACCTCACCTCAGGACAGGACCAATCAGCCCCAGCATTTT
TRBV5-1	.	.	TRBJ2-7	15	CASSFRPGSSYEQYF	TGCGCCAGCAGCTTTAGACCAGGGAGCTCCTACGAGCAGTACTTC